Given below is one TCR beta chain in context. This specimen comes from a study of OX40 agonist ivuxolimab in advanced cancers. Background on the study: Patients were roughly 81% male with ages about 23 to 90, mean approximately 58. Partial responses were observed in three patients, of whom one had hepatocellular carcinoma and two had cutaneous melanoma.

The germline V gene encodes CDR1 MDHEN and CDR2 SYDVKM. The CDR3 spans 16 residues. V dropped 1 base and J dropped 8; count of bases not matched to a gene: 4. Assay used: immunoSEQ multiplex PCR; TCRdb lists only in-frame clones, some missing. The profile shows 50,000 to 70,000 clones, over 90% of them singletons. The gene calls are TRBV28 and TRBJ2-1, with TRBD2 matching 14 bases. The starting material was CD4+ or CD8+ T cells sorted from blood, obtained in a trial of the OX40 agonist ivuxolimab. The clonotype originates from an adult with an advanced solid tumor such as melanoma, head and neck, liver or kidney cancer. The DNA of the CDR3 is TGTGCCAGCAGTTTATTGACTAGCGGGAGGGCCGATGAGCAGTTCTTC. It is translated as CASSLLTSGRADEQFF.